This T cell receptor (beta chain) was identified in a study of shared T cell receptors in the human thymus. The V end was cut by 4 bases, the J end by 4 bases, with 20 bases between. Germline loops: CDR1 GTSNPN, CDR2 SVGIG (reference sequence). The CDR3 runs 16 residues. Libraries were prepared by immunoSEQ multiplex PCR; TCRdb keeps only in-frame clonotypes and omits some of them. The table shows 540,000 or so clones, with more than 75% occurring only once. Separately, the same data were catalogued under a study of human thymus T cells. This second report adds: The people who donated were healthy Finnish babies having corrective surgery for congenital heart defects. It was from resections taken during corrective heart surgery that the thymus tissue came. Seemingly biased V and J gene usage marked thymic and blood repertoires. Related work showed strongly overlapping thymic repertoires across unrelated individuals.

This TCR was sampled from a boy younger than two with a congenital heart defect. This chain links TRBV30 with TRBJ1-5, with a tentative D call TRBD1 (5 bases). Sequencing used thymocytes. The CDR3 nucleotides read TGTGCCTGGATCCCCGCGGGGGTGCAGGGAAATCAGCCCCAGCATTTT. This gives the protein CAWIPAGVQGNQPQHF.